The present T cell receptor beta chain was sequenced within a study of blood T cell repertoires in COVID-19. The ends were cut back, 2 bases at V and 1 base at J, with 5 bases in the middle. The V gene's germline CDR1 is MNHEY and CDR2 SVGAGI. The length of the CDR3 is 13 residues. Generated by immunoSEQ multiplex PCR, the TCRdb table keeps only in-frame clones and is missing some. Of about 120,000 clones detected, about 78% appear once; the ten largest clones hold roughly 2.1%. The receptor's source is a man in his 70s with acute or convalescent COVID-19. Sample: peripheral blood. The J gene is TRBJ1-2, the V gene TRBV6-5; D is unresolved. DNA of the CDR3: TGTGCCAGCAGTTACCAGTTTAACTATGGCTACACCTTC. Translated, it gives CASSYQFNYGYTF.